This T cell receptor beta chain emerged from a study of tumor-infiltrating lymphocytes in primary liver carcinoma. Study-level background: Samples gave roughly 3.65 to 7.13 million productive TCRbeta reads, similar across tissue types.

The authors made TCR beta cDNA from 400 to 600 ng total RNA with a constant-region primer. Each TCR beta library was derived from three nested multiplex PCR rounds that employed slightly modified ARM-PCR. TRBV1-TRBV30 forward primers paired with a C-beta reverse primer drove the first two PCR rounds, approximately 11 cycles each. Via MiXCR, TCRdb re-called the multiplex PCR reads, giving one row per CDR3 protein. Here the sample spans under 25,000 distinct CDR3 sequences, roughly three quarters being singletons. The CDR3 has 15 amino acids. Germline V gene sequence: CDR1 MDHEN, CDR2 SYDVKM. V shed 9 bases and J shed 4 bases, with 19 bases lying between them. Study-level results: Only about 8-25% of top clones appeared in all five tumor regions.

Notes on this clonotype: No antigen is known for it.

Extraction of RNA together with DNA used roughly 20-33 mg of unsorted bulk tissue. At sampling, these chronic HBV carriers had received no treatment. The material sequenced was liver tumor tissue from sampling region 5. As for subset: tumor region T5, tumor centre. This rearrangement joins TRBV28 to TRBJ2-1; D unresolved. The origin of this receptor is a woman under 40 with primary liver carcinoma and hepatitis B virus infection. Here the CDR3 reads CASNMGFGPYNEQFF. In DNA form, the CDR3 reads TGTGCCAGTAATATGGGATTTGGACCTTACAATGAGCAGTTCTTC.